These T cell receptor beta chains were read from a single sample in a study of blood T cell repertoires in COVID-19. Only in-frame clones appear in the TCRdb table, and some are missing; sequencing was by immunoSEQ multiplex PCR. This sample carries 70,000 to 95,000 clones, around 80% of them seen once, and the ten largest clones take roughly 22%. The specimen was peripheral blood. These receptors came from a human donor in a cohort sampled during active COVID-19. CDR3s include the opening cysteine and the closing phenylalanine or tryptophan. A D gene is named only where the DNA matches it firmly. A clone size is listed for some rows: how often the clone was seen (once, few, many), or a class if it is expanded.

j_call: TRBJ2-4
v_call: TRBV15
d_call: TRBD2
clone_size: .
cdr3_aa: CATQAGSGYIQYF
cdr3_nt: TGTGCCACTCAAGCGGGGTCAGGATACATTCAGTACTTC

j_call: TRBJ2-5
v_call: TRBV19
d_call: TRBD2
clone_size: .
cdr3_aa: CASSFSSGGFGETQYF
cdr3_nt: TGTGCCAGTAGTTTTTCTAGCGGGGGCTTCGGAGAGACCCAGTACTTC

j_call: TRBJ1-1
v_call: TRBV10-1
d_call: TRBD1
clone_size: .
cdr3_aa: CASSGQGWTEAFF
cdr3_nt: TGCGCCAGCAGTGGACAGGGTTGGACTGAAGCTTTCTTT

j_call: TRBJ2-7
v_call: TRBV4-1
d_call: .
clone_size: .
cdr3_aa: CASSQQVSGYYEQYF
cdr3_nt: TGCGCCAGCAGCCAACAGGTTAGCGGATACTACGAGCAGTACTTC

j_call: TRBJ2-3
v_call: TRBV4-1
d_call: .
clone_size: few
cdr3_aa: CASSPSGNTQYF
cdr3_nt: TGCGCCAGCAGCCCCTCGGGGAATACGCAGTATTTT

j_call: TRBJ1-4
v_call: TRBV3-1/TRBV3-2
d_call: TRBD1
clone_size: once
cdr3_aa: CASSQFGGQGNEKLFF
cdr3_nt: TGTGCCAGCAGCCAATTCGGGGGACAGGGTAATGAAAAACTGTTTTTT

j_call: TRBJ1-1
v_call: TRBV6-6
d_call: .
clone_size: .
cdr3_aa: CASSFTDRNTEAFF
cdr3_nt: TGTGCCAGCAGTTTTACGGACAGAAACACTGAAGCTTTCTTT

j_call: TRBJ1-2
v_call: TRBV7-6
d_call: TRBD1
clone_size: .
cdr3_aa: CASSPWDREEYGYTF
cdr3_nt: TGTGCCAGCAGCCCGTGGGACAGGGAAGAATATGGCTACACCTTC

j_call: TRBJ1-5
v_call: TRBV27
d_call: .
clone_size: .
cdr3_aa: CASSDMSNQPQHF
cdr3_nt: TGTGCCAGCAGCGACATGTCAAATCAGCCCCAGCATTTT

j_call: TRBJ2-2
v_call: TRBV24-1
d_call: .
clone_size: .
cdr3_aa: CATSVQGRTNTGELFF
cdr3_nt: TGTGCCACCAGTGTCCAGGGGCGAACGAACACCGGGGAGCTGTTTTTT

j_call: TRBJ2-1
v_call: TRBV19
d_call: TRBD1
clone_size: .
cdr3_aa: CARGQGVERYNEQFF
cdr3_nt: TGTGCCAGGGGACAGGGGGTAGAAAGGTACAATGAGCAGTTCTTC

j_call: TRBJ1-6
v_call: TRBV6-7
d_call: .
clone_size: .
cdr3_aa: CASSYPNMGQGYNSPLHF
cdr3_nt: TGTGCCAGCAGTTACCCAAACATGGGTCAGGGCTATAATTCACCCCTCCACTTT

j_call: TRBJ2-7
v_call: TRBV6-5
d_call: .
clone_size: .
cdr3_aa: CASLWTLPYEQYF
cdr3_nt: TGTGCCAGCCTATGGACTCTGCCCTACGAGCAGTACTTC

j_call: TRBJ1-1
v_call: TRBV4-2
d_call: .
clone_size: few
cdr3_aa: CASSQAQEAFF
cdr3_nt: TGTGCCAGCAGCCAAGCCCAAGAAGCTTTCTTT

j_call: TRBJ2-1
v_call: TRBV28
d_call: .
clone_size: .
cdr3_aa: CASKSRRGWEQFF
cdr3_nt: TGTGCCAGCAAATCCCGCCGGGGTTGGGAGCAGTTCTTC

j_call: TRBJ2-5
v_call: TRBV2
d_call: .
clone_size: .
cdr3_aa: CASNQPEETQYF
cdr3_nt: TGTGCCAGCAACCAGCCGGAGGAGACCCAGTACTTC

j_call: TRBJ2-5
v_call: TRBV5-1
d_call: TRBD2
clone_size: .
cdr3_aa: CASSLEASGGKTQYF
cdr3_nt: TGCGCCAGCAGCTTGGAGGCTAGCGGGGGGAAGACCCAGTACTTC

j_call: TRBJ2-2
v_call: TRBV5-4
d_call: .
clone_size: .
cdr3_aa: CASSFSGNTGELFF
cdr3_nt: TGTGCCAGCAGCTTTAGCGGGAACACCGGGGAGCTGTTTTTT

j_call: TRBJ1-4
v_call: TRBV27
d_call: .
clone_size: .
cdr3_aa: CASSKLDSNEKLFF
cdr3_nt: TGTGCCAGCAGTAAATTGGACAGCAATGAAAAACTGTTTTTT

j_call: TRBJ1-5
v_call: TRBV24-1
d_call: .
clone_size: once
cdr3_aa: CATRGNVGGPQHF
cdr3_nt: TGTGCCACTCGGGGTAATGTGGGGGGGCCCCAGCATTTT

j_call: TRBJ1-4
v_call: TRBV28
d_call: .
clone_size: .
cdr3_aa: CASSYGRGKKLFF
cdr3_nt: TGTGCCAGCAGTTATGGTCGGGGAAAGAAACTGTTTTTT

j_call: TRBJ2-2
v_call: TRBV5-8
d_call: .
clone_size: .
cdr3_aa: CASSLDVSFFANTGELFF
cdr3_nt: TGTGCCAGCAGCTTGGATGTCAGTTTTTTCGCGAACACCGGGGAGCTGTTTTTT

j_call: TRBJ2-5
v_call: TRBV4-2
d_call: .
clone_size: .
cdr3_aa: CASSQDYTYQETQYF
cdr3_nt: TGTGCCAGCAGCCAAGACTATACCTACCAAGAGACCCAGTACTTC

j_call: TRBJ1-1
v_call: TRBV6-5
d_call: .
clone_size: .
cdr3_aa: CASTGGQRGTEAFF
cdr3_nt: TGTGCCAGCACCGGAGGGCAGCGGGGCACTGAAGCTTTCTTT

j_call: TRBJ1-5
v_call: TRBV6-5
d_call: .
clone_size: .
cdr3_aa: CASSYSIQSNQPQHF
cdr3_nt: TGTGCCAGCAGTTACTCGATACAAAGCAATCAGCCCCAGCATTTT

j_call: TRBJ1-3
v_call: TRBV7-2
d_call: .
clone_size: .
cdr3_aa: CASSLLGRNRIPSGNTIYF
cdr3_nt: TGTGCCAGCAGCCTCCTGGGGCGGAACAGGATCCCCTCTGGAAACACCATATATTTT

j_call: TRBJ2-3
v_call: TRBV14
d_call: TRBD1
clone_size: .
cdr3_aa: CASSRRSGTGGAVGTDTQYF
cdr3_nt: TGTGCCAGCAGCCGCCGCTCAGGGACAGGGGGGGCAGTTGGCACAGATACGCAGTATTTT

j_call: TRBJ2-3
v_call: TRBV7-9
d_call: .
clone_size: .
cdr3_aa: CASSLKGGPGTDTQYF
cdr3_nt: TGTGCCAGCAGCTTAAAAGGGGGACCCGGCACAGATACGCAGTATTTT

j_call: TRBJ2-1
v_call: TRBV7-9
d_call: TRBD2
clone_size: few
cdr3_aa: CASSAGLVHNEQFF
cdr3_nt: TGTGCCAGCAGCGCGGGACTAGTCCACAATGAGCAGTTCTTC

j_call: TRBJ1-4
v_call: TRBV2
d_call: .
clone_size: .
cdr3_aa: CASSGTGSPGKLFF
cdr3_nt: TGTGCCAGCAGTGGAACAGGGTCGCCGGGCAAACTGTTTTTT

j_call: TRBJ2-3
v_call: TRBV13
d_call: .
clone_size: .
cdr3_aa: CASSSQGLSTDTQYF
cdr3_nt: TGTGCCAGCAGCTCACAGGGTCTGAGCACAGATACGCAGTATTTT

j_call: TRBJ2-1
v_call: TRBV24-1
d_call: .
clone_size: .
cdr3_aa: CATSDGGPINEQFF
cdr3_nt: TGTGCCACCAGTGACGGGGGGCCCATTAATGAGCAGTTCTTC

j_call: TRBJ2-3
v_call: TRBV5-1
d_call: TRBD2
clone_size: .
cdr3_aa: CASSGRGGGLTDTQYF
cdr3_nt: TGCGCCAGCAGCGGCCGAGGCGGGGGGCTCACAGATACGCAGTATTTT

j_call: TRBJ1-2
v_call: TRBV19
d_call: .
clone_size: .
cdr3_aa: CASRLEGGYTF
cdr3_nt: TGTGCCAGTAGACTTGAGGGAGGCTACACCTTC

j_call: TRBJ2-2
v_call: TRBV5-1
d_call: TRBD1
clone_size: once
cdr3_aa: CASSLQGGYTGELFF
cdr3_nt: TGCGCCAGCAGCTTACAGGGGGGTTACACCGGGGAGCTGTTTTTT

j_call: TRBJ1-2
v_call: TRBV6-5
d_call: .
clone_size: .
cdr3_aa: CASSYSSYRNYGYTF
cdr3_nt: TGTGCCAGCAGTTACTCGAGTTACAGGAACTATGGCTACACCTTC

j_call: TRBJ1-2
v_call: TRBV25-1
d_call: .
clone_size: .
cdr3_aa: CASSEYSANYGYTF
cdr3_nt: TGTGCCAGCAGTGAATATAGCGCTAACTATGGCTACACCTTC

j_call: TRBJ2-6
v_call: TRBV6-4
d_call: .
clone_size: .
cdr3_aa: CASSVNGGSGANVLTF
cdr3_nt: TGTGCCAGCAGTGTCAACGGGGGCTCTGGGGCCAACGTCCTGACTTTC

j_call: TRBJ1-3
v_call: TRBV29-1
d_call: TRBD1
clone_size: .
cdr3_aa: CSVEGQRSGNTIYF
cdr3_nt: TGCAGCGTGGAGGGACAGCGCTCTGGAAACACCATATATTTT

j_call: TRBJ2-4
v_call: TRBV11-2
d_call: TRBD2
clone_size: .
cdr3_aa: CASSLDGPGGPRNIQYF
cdr3_nt: TGTGCCAGCAGCTTAGATGGACCGGGGGGGCCACGAAACATTCAGTACTTC

j_call: TRBJ2-5
v_call: TRBV20-1
d_call: .
clone_size: .
cdr3_aa: CSVPRQETQYF
cdr3_nt: TGCAGTGTTCCTAGACAAGAGACCCAGTACTTC

j_call: TRBJ1-5
v_call: TRBV5-6
d_call: TRBD1
clone_size: few
cdr3_aa: CASSFRDRLNQPQHF
cdr3_nt: TGTGCCAGCAGCTTTAGGGACAGACTCAATCAGCCCCAGCATTTT

j_call: TRBJ1-3
v_call: TRBV20-1
d_call: .
clone_size: .
cdr3_aa: CSASRQATIYF
cdr3_nt: TGCAGTGCTAGCCGACAGGCCACCATATATTTT

j_call: TRBJ2-1
v_call: TRBV6-5
d_call: .
clone_size: once
cdr3_aa: CASRKKISDEQFF
cdr3_nt: TGTGCCAGCAGAAAAAAGATCAGTGATGAGCAGTTCTTC

j_call: TRBJ2-1
v_call: TRBV20-1
d_call: .
clone_size: .
cdr3_aa: CSARGDEQFF
cdr3_nt: TGCAGTGCTAGGGGAGATGAGCAGTTCTTC

j_call: TRBJ1-6
v_call: TRBV6-1
d_call: .
clone_size: .
cdr3_aa: CASSDLGGSPLHF
cdr3_nt: TGTGCCAGCAGTGATCTGGGGGGTTCACCCCTCCACTTT

j_call: TRBJ1-1
v_call: TRBV5-1
d_call: .
clone_size: .
cdr3_aa: CASNSQGYTEAFF
cdr3_nt: TGCGCCAGCAACTCCCAGGGGTACACTGAAGCTTTCTTT

j_call: TRBJ2-3
v_call: TRBV11-2
d_call: .
clone_size: .
cdr3_aa: CASKLAQLDTQYF
cdr3_nt: TGTGCCAGCAAACTCGCCCAATTAGATACGCAGTATTTT

j_call: TRBJ1-5
v_call: TRBV10-2
d_call: .
clone_size: once
cdr3_aa: CASSESRRGSGNQPQHF
cdr3_nt: TGCGCCAGCAGTGAGTCGAGGAGGGGCTCGGGCAATCAGCCCCAGCATTTT

j_call: TRBJ2-6
v_call: TRBV19
d_call: .
clone_size: .
cdr3_aa: CASIGLSGANVLTF
cdr3_nt: TGTGCCAGTATTGGCCTCTCTGGGGCCAACGTCCTGACTTTC

j_call: TRBJ1-6
v_call: TRBV7-5
d_call: .
clone_size: .
cdr3_aa: CARSLPRGESPLHF
cdr3_nt: TGTGCCAGAAGCTTACCCAGGGGAGAGTCACCCCTCCACTTT

j_call: TRBJ1-1
v_call: TRBV28
d_call: .
clone_size: .
cdr3_aa: CASSQGYTEAFF
cdr3_nt: TGTGCCAGCAGTCAGGGGTACACTGAAGCTTTCTTT

j_call: TRBJ2-3
v_call: TRBV2
d_call: .
clone_size: .
cdr3_aa: CASSVLDYMITDTQYF
cdr3_nt: TGTGCCAGCAGTGTATTGGACTATATGATCACAGATACGCAGTATTTT